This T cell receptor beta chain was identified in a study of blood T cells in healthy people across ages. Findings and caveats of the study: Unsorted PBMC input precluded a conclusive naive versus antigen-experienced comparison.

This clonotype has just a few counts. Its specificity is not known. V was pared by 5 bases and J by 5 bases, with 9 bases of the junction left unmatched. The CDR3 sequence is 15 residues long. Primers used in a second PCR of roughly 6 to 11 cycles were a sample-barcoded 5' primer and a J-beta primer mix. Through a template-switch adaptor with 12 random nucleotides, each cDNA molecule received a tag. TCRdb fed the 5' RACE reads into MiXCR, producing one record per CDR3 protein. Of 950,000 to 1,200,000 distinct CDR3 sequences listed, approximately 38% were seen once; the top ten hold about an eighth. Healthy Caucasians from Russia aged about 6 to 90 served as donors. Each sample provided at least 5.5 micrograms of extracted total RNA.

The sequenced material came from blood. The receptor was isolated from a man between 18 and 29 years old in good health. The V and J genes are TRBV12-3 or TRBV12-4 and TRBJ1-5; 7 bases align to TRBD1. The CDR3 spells CASSIYRDSYQPQHF. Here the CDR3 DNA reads TGTGCCAGCAGTATCTACCGGGACAGCTATCAGCCCCAGCATTTT.